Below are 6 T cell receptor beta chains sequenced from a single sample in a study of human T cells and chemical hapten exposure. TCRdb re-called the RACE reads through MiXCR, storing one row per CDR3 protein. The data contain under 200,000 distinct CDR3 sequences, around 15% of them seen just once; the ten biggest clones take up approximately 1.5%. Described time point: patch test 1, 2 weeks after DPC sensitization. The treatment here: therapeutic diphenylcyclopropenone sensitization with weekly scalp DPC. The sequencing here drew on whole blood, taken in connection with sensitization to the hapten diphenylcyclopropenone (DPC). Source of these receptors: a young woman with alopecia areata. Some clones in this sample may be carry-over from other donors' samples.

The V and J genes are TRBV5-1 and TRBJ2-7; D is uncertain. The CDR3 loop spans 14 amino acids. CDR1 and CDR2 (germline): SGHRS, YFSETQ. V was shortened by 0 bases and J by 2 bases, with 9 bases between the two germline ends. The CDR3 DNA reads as TGCGCCAGCAGCTTGGAAGGAGTTGCCTACGAGCAGTACTTC. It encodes CASSLEGVAYEQYF.

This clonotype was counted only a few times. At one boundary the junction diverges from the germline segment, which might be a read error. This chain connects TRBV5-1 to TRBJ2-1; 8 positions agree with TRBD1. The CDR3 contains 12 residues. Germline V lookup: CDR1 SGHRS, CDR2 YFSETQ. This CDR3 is CASSLEGQGGEF. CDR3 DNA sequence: TGCGCCAGCAGCTTGGAAGGACAGGGAGGAGAGTTC.

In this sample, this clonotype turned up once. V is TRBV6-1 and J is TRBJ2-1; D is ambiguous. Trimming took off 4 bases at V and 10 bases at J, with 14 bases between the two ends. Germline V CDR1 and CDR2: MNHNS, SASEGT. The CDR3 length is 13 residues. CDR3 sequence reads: CASSAAPRREQFF. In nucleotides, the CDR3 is TGTGCCAGCAGTGCTGCCCCTCGAAGGGAGCAGTTCTTC.

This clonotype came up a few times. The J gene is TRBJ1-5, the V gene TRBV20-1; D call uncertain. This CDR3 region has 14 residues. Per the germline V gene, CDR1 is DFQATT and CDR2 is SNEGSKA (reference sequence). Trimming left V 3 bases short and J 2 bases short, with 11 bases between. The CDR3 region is CSASIGVGNQPQHF. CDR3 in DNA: TGCAGTGCTAGTATCGGGGTAGGCAATCAGCCCCAGCATTTT.

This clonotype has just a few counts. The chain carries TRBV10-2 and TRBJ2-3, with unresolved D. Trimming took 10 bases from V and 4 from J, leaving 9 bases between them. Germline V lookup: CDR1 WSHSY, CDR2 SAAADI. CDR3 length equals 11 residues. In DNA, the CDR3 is TGCGCCACCCGCGTGGCAGATACGCAGTATTTT. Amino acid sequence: CATRVADTQYF.

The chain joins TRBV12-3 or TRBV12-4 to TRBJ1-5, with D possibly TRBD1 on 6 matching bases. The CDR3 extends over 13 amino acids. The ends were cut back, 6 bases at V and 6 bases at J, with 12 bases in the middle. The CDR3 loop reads CASSRRQVQPQHF. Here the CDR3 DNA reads TGTGCCAGCAGCCGGAGACAGGTTCAGCCCCAGCATTTT.